These 28 T cell receptor beta chains were all obtained from the same sample, sequenced in a study of T cells expressing NK-cell markers. TCRdb reprocessed the 5' RACE reads and stores each CDR3 protein as one record, lacking DNA. Here the sample table reports 200,000 to 300,000 distinct CDR3 sequences. Sequenced sample: blood T cells: a sorted CD56 or NKG2C T cell subset, CD4+ or CD8+ T cells, or bulk PBMC T cells (not recorded which). The origin of the receptors is a man aged 18-30 years in good health.

The gene calls are TRBV4-2 and TRBJ2-7; there is no DNA to check the TCRdb D call of TRBD2. This CDR3 region has 17 residues. Germline V gene data show CDR1 as LGHNA and CDR2 as YNFKEQ. The CDR3 is CASSHGTSGLEPYEQYF.

V gene TRBV7-8 combines with J gene TRBJ2-3. Per germline, CDR1 SGHVS and CDR2 FQNEAQ. This CDR3 has 15 residues. CDR3 in amino acids: CANENMDLTTDTQYF.

The chain has TRBV29-1 and TRBJ2-1; TCRdb's D call of TRBD1 is untestable without DNA. CDR3 length: 12 amino acids. From germline, CDR1 is SQVTM and CDR2 ANQGSEA. CDR3 amino acids: CSVERYSNEQFF.

The rearrangement uses TRBV3-1 and TRBJ2-1. Germline CDR1 is LGHDT and CDR2 is YNNKEL (reference sequence). There are 17 residues in the CDR3. The CDR3 reads CASSQDLSGSSYNEQFF.

The rearrangement links TRBV29-1 to TRBJ2-5; no DNA is available, so the TRBD1 call from TCRdb remains unchecked. This CDR3 comprises 12 residues. The germline V gene has CDR1 SQVTM and CDR2 ANQGSEA. CDR3 residues: CSVGSGRETQYF. Complete variable domain (other parts from reference TRBV29-1 and TRBJ2-5): SAVISQKPSRDICQRGTSLTIQCQVDSQVTMMFWYRQQPGQSLTLIATANQGSEATYESGFVIDKFPISRPNLTFSTLTVSNMSPEDSSIYLCSVGSGRETQYFGPGTRLLVL.

The chain carries TRBV12-3 or TRBV12-4 and TRBJ2-1. CDR3 length: 15 residues. The CDR3 protein is CASSSDFSSYNEQFF.

This chain connects TRBV5-1 to TRBJ2-7. The CDR3 has 15 amino acids. The germline V gene encodes CDR1 SGHRS and CDR2 YFSETQ. CDR3 sequence reads: CASSLSLDRRDEQYF.

V is TRBV5-4 and J is TRBJ1-2. CDR3 length equals 13 residues. Germline CDR1 SGHNT, CDR2 YYREEE (reference sequence). The CDR3 reads CASSLDVGYGYTF.

The rearrangement joins TRBV7-9 to TRBJ1-5; TCRdb indicates TRBD1, and absent DNA this call remains unverified. The germline CDR1 and CDR2 sequences are SEHNR and FQNEAQ (reference sequence). The CDR3 is 14 residues long. The CDR3 reads CASSPGNLNQPQHF.

The chain joins TRBV4-3 to TRBJ2-1; the TCRdb call, TRBD2, lacks DNA for checking. The CDR3 has 19 amino acids. The germline V gene has CDR1 LGHNA and CDR2 YSLEER. The CDR3 loop reads CASSPCLPGGSHSYNEQFF.

The chain employs TRBV12-3 or TRBV12-4 and TRBJ2-2; TCRdb names TRBD1, which stays unverified in the absence of DNA. This CDR3 is 14 amino acids long. The CDR3 here is CASSPRTATGELFF.

The rearrangement links TRBV29-1 to TRBJ1-2; lacking DNA, the TRBD1 call made by TCRdb goes unchecked. Germline V CDR1 and CDR2: SQVTM, ANQGSEA. The CDR3 consists of 14 residues. The CDR3 here is CSGAVGWGSYGYTF.

This chain links TRBV7-2 with TRBJ2-5; the TRBD1 assignment by TCRdb is unverifiable without DNA. Germline CDR1 and CDR2: SGHTA and FQGNSA. CDR3 length: 16 residues. This CDR3 is CASSQGSFRGMETQYF.

This rearrangement joins TRBV12-3 or TRBV12-4 to TRBJ1-2; TCRdb's D gene call, TRBD1, goes unchecked for lack of DNA. There are 15 residues in the CDR3. CDR3: CASRGNIWTGYGYTF.

The rearrangement uses TRBV5-1 and TRBJ2-1; TCRdb designates TRBD1, a call that cannot be tested without DNA. Germline CDR1 and CDR2: SGHRS and YFSETQ. The CDR3 runs 16 residues. This CDR3 reads CASSLAGQGIYNEQFF.

The chain employs TRBV10-3 and TRBJ2-1; TCRdb outputs TRBD1, but without DNA this stays unchecked. Germline CDR1 and CDR2: ENHRY and SYGVKD. This CDR3 is built from 14 residues. The CDR3 sequence: CAAWTGRRNNEQFF.

J is TRBJ1-5 and V is TRBV20-1; the TCRdb D gene call, TRBD1, has no DNA to confirm it. Germline CDR1 and CDR2: DFQATT and SNEGSKA (reference sequence). This CDR3 has 15 amino acids. The CDR3 region is CSAVHTGSGNQPQHF.

This chain joins TRBV20-1 and TRBJ2-1. Germline V CDR1 and CDR2: DFQATT, SNEGSKA (reference sequence). The CDR3 has 17 residues. CDR3: CSARDFWGSPSYNEQFF.

The CDR3 sequence is CSASVRVGHGRPTYEQYF. This chain joins TRBV20-1 and TRBJ2-7; without DNA, the TCRdb call of TRBD2 cannot be checked. CDR3 size: 18 residues. Germline CDR1 and CDR2: DFQATT and SNEGSKA (reference sequence).

V and J are TRBV6-1 and TRBJ1-3; TCRdb reports TRBD1, a call that lacks DNA to check it against. The CDR3 sequence is 16 residues long. From germline, CDR1 is MNHNS and CDR2 SASEGT. The CDR3 loop reads CASRGSGRQSGNTIYF.

The CDR3 spells CSVAPGTLNEKLFF. The rearrangement links TRBV29-1 to TRBJ1-4; TCRdb names TRBD1, which stays unverified in the absence of DNA. Germline lookup yields CDR1 SQVTM and CDR2 ANQGSEA. This CDR3 is 14 amino acids long.

The chain uses TRBV7-9 and TRBJ1-1; absent DNA, TCRdb's TRBD1 call cannot be checked. This CDR3 region has 14 residues. Germline values: CDR1 SEHNR, CDR2 FQNEAQ (reference sequence). This chain's CDR3 is CASGSQGKNTEAFF.

V gene TRBV7-3 combines with J gene TRBJ1-5; TCRdb selects TRBD1, and the lack of DNA leaves this call unchecked. The CDR3 covers 17 residues. Germline assignment: CDR1 SGHTA and CDR2 FQGTGA. CDR3 loop: CASSSPPGQGAHQPQHF. Full variable domain (remainder filled in from reference TRBV7-3 and TRBJ1-5): GAGVSQTPSNKVTEKGKYVELRCDPISGHTALYWYRQSLGQGPEFLIYFQGTGAADDSGLPNDRFFAVRPEGSVSTLKIQRTERGDSAVYLCASSSPPGQGAHQPQHFGDGTRLSIL.

The chain employs TRBV4-2 and TRBJ2-5. This CDR3 comprises 13 residues. Germline V gives CDR1 LGHNA, CDR2 YNFKEQ. The CDR3 spells CASSQDVAETQYF.

The chain combines TRBV29-1 with TRBJ1-1. Germline lookup yields CDR1 SQVTM and CDR2 ANQGSEA. The CDR3 has 12 amino acids. The CDR3: CSVEPRTTEAFF. The whole variable domain, remainder taken from reference TRBV29-1 and TRBJ1-1, is SAVISQKPSRDICQRGTSLTIQCQVDSQVTMMFWYRQQPGQSLTLIATANQGSEATYESGFVIDKFPISRPNLTFSTLTVSNMSPEDSSIYLCSVEPRTTEAFFGQGTRLTVV.

The J gene is TRBJ2-5, the V gene TRBV12-3 or TRBV12-4; with no DNA, the TCRdb D assignment of TRBD2 cannot be verified. CDR3 length: 14 residues. The chain's CDR3 is CASSRAGGPETQYF.

The rearrangement joins TRBV5-8 to TRBJ2-5; the D call from TCRdb, TRBD2, cannot be confirmed without DNA. Germline-derived CDR1 and CDR2 are SGHTS and YDEGEE. The CDR3 spans 14 residues. The CDR3 loop is CASSWGLPQETQYF.

V usage is TRBV29-1 and J usage is TRBJ1-1; TCRdb selects TRBD1, and the lack of DNA leaves this call unchecked. Germline loops: CDR1 SQVTM, CDR2 ANQGSEA. The CDR3 has 15 residues. The CDR3: CSVNRQGALIAEAFF.